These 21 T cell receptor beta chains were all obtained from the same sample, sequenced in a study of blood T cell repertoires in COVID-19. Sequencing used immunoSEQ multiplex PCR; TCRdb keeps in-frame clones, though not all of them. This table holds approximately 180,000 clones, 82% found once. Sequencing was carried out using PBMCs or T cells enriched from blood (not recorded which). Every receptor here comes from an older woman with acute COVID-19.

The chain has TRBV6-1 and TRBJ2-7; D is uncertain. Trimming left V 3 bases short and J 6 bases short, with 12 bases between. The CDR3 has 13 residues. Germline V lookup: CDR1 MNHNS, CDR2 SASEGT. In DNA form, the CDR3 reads TGTGCCAGCAGTGATCGGGTACTTAGCGAGCAGTACGTC. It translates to CASSDRVLSEQYV.

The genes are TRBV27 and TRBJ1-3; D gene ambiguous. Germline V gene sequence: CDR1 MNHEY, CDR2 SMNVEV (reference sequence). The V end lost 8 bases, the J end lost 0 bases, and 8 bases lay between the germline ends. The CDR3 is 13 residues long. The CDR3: CASPVSSGNTIYF. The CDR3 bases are TGTGCCAGCCCAGTAAGCTCTGGAAACACCATATATTTT.

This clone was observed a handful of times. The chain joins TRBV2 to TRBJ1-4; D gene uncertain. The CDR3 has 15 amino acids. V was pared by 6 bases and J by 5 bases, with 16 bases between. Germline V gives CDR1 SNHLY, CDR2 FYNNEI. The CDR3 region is CASRVTPYWNEKLFF. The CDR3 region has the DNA TGTGCCAGCAGAGTTACCCCTTACTGGAATGAAAAACTGTTTTTT.

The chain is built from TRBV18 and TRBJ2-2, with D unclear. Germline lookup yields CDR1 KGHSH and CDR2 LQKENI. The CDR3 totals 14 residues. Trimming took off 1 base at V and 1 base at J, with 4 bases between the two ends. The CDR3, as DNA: TGTGCCAGCTCACCACAGCGGAACACCGGGGAGCTGTTTTTT. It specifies CASSPQRNTGELFF.

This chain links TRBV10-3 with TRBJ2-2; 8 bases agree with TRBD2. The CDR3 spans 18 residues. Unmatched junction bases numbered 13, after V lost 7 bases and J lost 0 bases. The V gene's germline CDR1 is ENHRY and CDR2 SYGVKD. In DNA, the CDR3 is TGTGCCATCACCCCAAACAGCGGGGGAGTCGCGAACACCGGGGAGCTGTTTTTT. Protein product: CAITPNSGGVANTGELFF.

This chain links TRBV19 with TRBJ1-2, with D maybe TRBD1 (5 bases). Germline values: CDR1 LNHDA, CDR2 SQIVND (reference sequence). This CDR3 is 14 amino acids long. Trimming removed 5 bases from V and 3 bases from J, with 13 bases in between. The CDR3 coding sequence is TGTGCCAGTAGTGTATGGGGCAGGGACTATGGCTACACCTTC. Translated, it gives CASSVWGRDYGYTF.

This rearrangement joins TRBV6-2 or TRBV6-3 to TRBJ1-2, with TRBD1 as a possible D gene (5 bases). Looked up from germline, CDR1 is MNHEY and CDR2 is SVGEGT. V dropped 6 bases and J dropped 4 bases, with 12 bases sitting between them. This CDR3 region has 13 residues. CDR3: CASSSDSLYGYTF. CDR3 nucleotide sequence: TGTGCCAGCAGCTCTGACAGCCTCTATGGCTACACCTTC.

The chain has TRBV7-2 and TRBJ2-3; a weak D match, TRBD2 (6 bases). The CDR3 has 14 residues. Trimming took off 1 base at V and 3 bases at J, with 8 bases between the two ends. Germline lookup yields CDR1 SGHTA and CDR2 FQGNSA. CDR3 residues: CASSLGTTTDTQYF. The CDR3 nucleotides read TGTGCCAGCAGCTTAGGGACTACTACAGATACGCAGTATTTT.

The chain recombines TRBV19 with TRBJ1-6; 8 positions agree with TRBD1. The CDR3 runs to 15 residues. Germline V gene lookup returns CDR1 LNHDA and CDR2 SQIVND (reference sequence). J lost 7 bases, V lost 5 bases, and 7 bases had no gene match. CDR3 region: CASSPPGQVNSPLHF. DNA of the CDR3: TGTGCCAGTAGTCCCCCGGGACAGGTGAATTCACCCCTCCACTTT.

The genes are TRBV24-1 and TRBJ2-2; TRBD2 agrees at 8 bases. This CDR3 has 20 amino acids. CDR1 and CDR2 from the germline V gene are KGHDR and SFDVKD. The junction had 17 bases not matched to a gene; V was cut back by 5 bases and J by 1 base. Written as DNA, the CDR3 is TGTGCCACCAGTGTCAGAGCGGGAGACCCCTATTCCAGGAACACCGGGGAGCTGTTTTTT. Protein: CATSVRAGDPYSRNTGELFF.

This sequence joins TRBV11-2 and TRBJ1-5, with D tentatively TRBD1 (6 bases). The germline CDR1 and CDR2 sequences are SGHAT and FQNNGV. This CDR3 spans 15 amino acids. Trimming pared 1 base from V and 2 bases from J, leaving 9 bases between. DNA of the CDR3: TGTGCCAGCAGCTTAGGGGGGCTGGGCAATCAGCCCCAGCATTTT. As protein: CASSLGGLGNQPQHF.

CDR3 residues: CASSIRRGGLAGFQGYNEQFF. The CDR3 nucleotides are TGTGCCAGTAGTATAAGGCGTGGGGGACTAGCGGGATTTCAGGGATACAATGAGCAGTTCTTC. The V call is TRBV19, the J call TRBJ2-1; 13 nucleotides agree with TRBD2. Germline V gene sequence: CDR1 LNHDA, CDR2 SQIVND (reference sequence). With 2 bases clipped from V and 4 bases from J, the junction kept 17 bases outside the gene matches. The CDR3 covers 21 residues.

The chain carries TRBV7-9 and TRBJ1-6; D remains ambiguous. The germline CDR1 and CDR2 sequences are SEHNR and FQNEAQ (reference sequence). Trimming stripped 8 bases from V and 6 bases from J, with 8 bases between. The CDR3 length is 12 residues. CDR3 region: CASESFNSPLHF. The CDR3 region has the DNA TGTGCCAGCGAAAGCTTTAATTCACCCCTCCACTTT.

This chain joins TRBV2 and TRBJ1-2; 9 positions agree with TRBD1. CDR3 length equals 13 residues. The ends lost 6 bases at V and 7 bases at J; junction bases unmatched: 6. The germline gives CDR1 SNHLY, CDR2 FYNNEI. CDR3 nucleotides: TGTGCCAGCAGCCAGGGACAGGGATTTGGCTACACCTTC. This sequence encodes CASSQGQGFGYTF.

This CDR3 is CASGRGKTDTQYF. CDR3 sequence (DNA): TGTGCCAGCGGAAGGGGTAAGACAGATACGCAGTATTTT. The J gene is TRBJ2-3, the V gene TRBV2; tentative D call: TRBD1 (5 bases). The V gene's germline CDR1 is SNHLY and CDR2 FYNNEI. CDR3 length: 13 residues. V lost 8 bases and J lost 3, with 12 bases in between.

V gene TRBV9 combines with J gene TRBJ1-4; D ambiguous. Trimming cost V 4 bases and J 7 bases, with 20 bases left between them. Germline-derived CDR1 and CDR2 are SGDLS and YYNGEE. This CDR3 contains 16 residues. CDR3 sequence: CASSPSRGSVGEKLFF. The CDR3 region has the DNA TGTGCCAGCAGCCCATCCCGAGGCAGCGTTGGTGAAAAACTGTTTTTT.

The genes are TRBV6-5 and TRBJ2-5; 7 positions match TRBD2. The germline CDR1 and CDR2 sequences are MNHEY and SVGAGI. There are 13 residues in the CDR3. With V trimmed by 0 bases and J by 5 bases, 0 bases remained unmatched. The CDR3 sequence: CASSYSRGETQYF. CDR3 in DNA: TGTGCCAGCAGTTACTCGCGGGGGGAGACCCAGTACTTC.

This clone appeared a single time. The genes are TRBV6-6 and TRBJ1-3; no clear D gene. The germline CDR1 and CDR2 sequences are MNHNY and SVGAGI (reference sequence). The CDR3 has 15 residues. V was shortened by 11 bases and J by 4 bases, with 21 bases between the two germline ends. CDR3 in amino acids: CAASFPDTLGNTIYF. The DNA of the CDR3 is TGTGCCGCCTCGTTTCCTGATACCCTAGGAAACACCATATATTTT.

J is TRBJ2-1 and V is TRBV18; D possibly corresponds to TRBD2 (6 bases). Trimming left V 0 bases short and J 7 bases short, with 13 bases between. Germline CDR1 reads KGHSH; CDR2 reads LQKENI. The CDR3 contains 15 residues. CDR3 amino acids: CASSPPGRDGNEQFF. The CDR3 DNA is TGTGCCAGCTCACCACCGGGGCGGGATGGGAATGAGCAGTTCTTC.

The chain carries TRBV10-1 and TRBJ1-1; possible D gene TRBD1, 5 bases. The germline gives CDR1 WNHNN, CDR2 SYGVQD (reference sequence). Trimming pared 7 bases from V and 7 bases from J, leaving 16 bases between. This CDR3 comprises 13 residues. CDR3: CASIGTLGGEAFF. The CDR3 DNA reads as TGCGCCAGCATTGGGACTCTTGGGGGTGAAGCTTTCTTT.

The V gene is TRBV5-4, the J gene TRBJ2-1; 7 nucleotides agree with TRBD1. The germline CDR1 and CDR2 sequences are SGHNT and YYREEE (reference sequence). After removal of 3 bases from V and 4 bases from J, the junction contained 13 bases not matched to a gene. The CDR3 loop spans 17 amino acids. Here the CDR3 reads CASSSVFGTAVYNEQFF. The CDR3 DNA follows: TGTGCCAGCAGCTCAGTTTTTGGGACAGCAGTTTACAATGAGCAGTTCTTC.